These 5 T cell receptor beta chains were sequenced from one sample in a study of T cells in Graves' hyperthyroidism and ophthalmopathy. Amplification targeted TCR beta CDR3 regions from RNA transcripts. A set of HTBI primers served as the primers for a first-round RT-PCR of the TCR CDR3. TCRdb analysed the multiplex PCR reads with MiXCR anew, one entry per CDR3 protein. This table has approximately 400,000 distinct CDR3 sequences, more than 15% appearing once. Sequencing was carried out using blood. Receptors were obtained from a young woman with Graves' hyperthyroidism.

This clonotype came up many times. This chain links TRBV12-3 or TRBV12-4 with TRBJ2-1; TRBD2 aligns across 14 bases. The CDR3 is 21 residues long. With V trimmed by 6 bases and J by 0 bases, 16 bases remained unmatched. The CDR3 bases are TGTGCCAGCAGCTCCGTCCCGGGACTAGCGGGAGTATTTCACTCCTACAATGAGCAGTTCTTC. Amino acids: CASSSVPGLAGVFHSYNEQFF.

This clonotype was picked up a small number of times. A single base separates this from a much larger clone, so it may be a read error. J is TRBJ1-5 and V is TRBV3-1; 9 nucleotides align to TRBD1. The junction had 2 bases not matched to a gene; V was cut back by 3 bases and J by 5 bases. The CDR3 spans 14 residues. The V gene's germline CDR1 is LGHDT and CDR2 YNNKEL (reference sequence). As DNA, the CDR3 is TGTGCCAGCAGCCAGGGGACAGGGCATCAGCCCCAGCATTTT. Translated: CASSQGTGHQPQHF. The complete variable domain, with remaining parts taken from reference TRBV3-1 and TRBJ1-5, reads DTAVSQTPKYLVTQMGNDKSIKCEQNLGHDTMYWYKQDSKKFLKIMFSYNNKELIINETVPNRFSPKSPDKAHLNLHINSLELGDSAVYFCASSQGTGHQPQHFGDGTRLSIL.

This clonotype occurred many times. The chain links TRBV20-1 to TRBJ1-2, with D unclear. V lost 4 bases, J lost 0 bases, and 6 bases lay in between. Looked up from germline, CDR1 is DFQATT and CDR2 is SNEGSKA (reference sequence). The CDR3 spans 12 residues. The DNA of the CDR3 is TGCAGTGCTACATCCGCTAACTATGGCTACACCTTC. The encoded protein is CSATSANYGYTF.

This clonotype was recorded at least ten times. The J gene is TRBJ1-1, the V gene TRBV27, with no clear D. The germline V gene has CDR1 MNHEY and CDR2 SMNVEV (reference sequence). The V and J ends lost 6 bases and 1 base respectively, with 9 bases between them. This CDR3 is built from 13 residues. The CDR3 loop reads CASRTTPNTEAFF. The DNA for the CDR3 is TGTGCCAGCAGGACGACACCGAACACTGAAGCTTTCTTT.

Ten or more counts support this clonotype. V and J are TRBV4-1 and TRBJ2-2; TRBD2 agrees at 7 bases. Germline assignment: CDR1 MGHRA and CDR2 YSYEKL. CDR3 length: 16 residues. The V and J ends lost 4 bases and 1 base, in that order; junction bases with no gene match: 6. CDR3 in DNA: TGCGCCAGCAGCCCCCTAGCGGCTATGAACACCGGGGAGCTGTTTTTT. Translated: CASSPLAAMNTGELFF.